Listed below are T cell receptor beta chains from one sample, sequenced in a study of regulatory and conventional T cells in RAG deficiency. TCRdb keeps only in-frame clones here, not all; method: immunoSEQ multiplex PCR. The sample holds around 30,000 clones; more than 90% are singletons and the top ten take 0.15% to 0.2%. These data were also reused for a study on regulatory T cells.

The sequencing input was CD25- CD4+ T cells sorted from blood. The receptors shown here come from a human donor in good health. Each CDR3 is given with its conserved first and last residue. A D gene is named only where the DNA matches it firmly. Expanded clones get a size class; other rows say once, few or many, or leave the size out.

D	V	size	J	CDR3	DNA
TRBD1	TRBV5-4	.	TRBJ2-7	CASSFDRGSYEQYF	TGTGCCAGCAGCTTTGACAGGGGCTCCTACGAGCAGTACTTC
.	TRBV27	.	TRBJ1-2	CASSFSWQGVYYGYTF	TGTGCCAGCAGTTTCTCGTGGCAGGGTGTGTACTATGGCTACACCTTC
.	TRBV19	once	TRBJ2-5	CASSTQYQETQYF	TGTGCCAGTAGTACCCAGTACCAAGAGACCCAGTACTTC
TRBD1	TRBV6-1	.	TRBJ2-1	CASSDKGAGTGKNEQFF	TGTGCCAGCAGTGACAAAGGGGCCGGGACAGGGAAAAATGAGCAGTTCTTC
.	TRBV4-1	.	TRBJ2-1	CASSQGGRGLGNEQFF	TGCGCCAGCAGCCAGGGTGGCAGAGGGCTGGGCAATGAGCAGTTCTTC
.	TRBV5-1	.	TRBJ2-7	CASSQYRGGAEQYF	TGCGCCAGCAGCCAATATAGGGGGGGAGCCGAGCAGTACTTC
.	TRBV18	.	TRBJ2-7	CASSLQSYEQYF	TGTGCCAGCTCACTCCAGTCCTACGAGCAGTACTTC
.	TRBV19	.	TRBJ1-6	CASSMGHINSPLHF	TGTGCCAGTAGTATGGGCCACATAAATTCACCCCTCCACTTT
TRBD1	TRBV29-1	.	TRBJ2-7	CSVEGRTGAAYEQYF	TGCAGCGTTGAAGGAAGGACAGGTGCGGCCTACGAGCAGTACTTC
.	TRBV12-1	few	TRBJ1-4	CASSPDRGGTNEKLFF	TGTGCCAGCAGCCCCGACAGGGGCGGCACTAATGAAAAACTGTTTTTT
TRBD1	TRBV5-6	.	TRBJ1-2	CASSLGQGNYGYTF	TGTGCCAGCAGCTTGGGACAGGGGAACTATGGCTACACCTTC
.	TRBV5-1	.	TRBJ1-1	CASSLRWPPGSTEAFF	TGCGCCAGCAGCTTGAGGTGGCCGCCGGGAAGCACTGAAGCTTTCTTT
TRBD2	TRBV5-4	.	TRBJ2-1	CASSQGLAGGLGNEQFF	TGTGCCAGCAGCCAGGGACTAGCGGGGGGGCTGGGGAATGAGCAGTTCTTC
TRBD1	TRBV12-5	.	TRBJ1-2	CASGSGTANYGYTF	TGTGCTAGTGGTTCCGGGACAGCTAACTATGGCTACACCTTC
.	TRBV2	.	TRBJ1-2	CASSERVLRGYTF	TGTGCCAGCAGTGAGAGGGTACTACGGGGCTACACCTTC
.	TRBV2	.	TRBJ2-5	CASSAWGRGETQYF	TGTGCCAGCAGTGCTTGGGGGCGCGGGGAGACCCAGTACTTC
.	TRBV28	.	TRBJ1-2	CASSLGGRPIGYTF	TGTGCCAGCAGTCTTGGGGGCAGGCCTATCGGCTACACCTTC
TRBD1	TRBV5-1	.	TRBJ2-2	CASRDRGNTGELFF	TGCGCCAGCAGAGACAGGGGGAACACCGGGGAGCTGTTTTTT
.	TRBV10-3	.	TRBJ1-6	CATQGMTDSPLHF	TGTGCCACCCAGGGAATGACGGATTCACCCCTCCACTTT
TRBD1	TRBV4-1	.	TRBJ1-2	CASSQRPGQGGPNYGYTF	TGCGCCAGCAGCCAAAGACCGGGACAGGGGGGCCCTAACTATGGCTACACCTTC
.	TRBV6-6	once	TRBJ1-1	CASSYPQGTRDTEAFF	TGTGCCAGCAGTTACCCCCAGGGGACGCGGGACACTGAAGCTTTCTTT
.	TRBV7-3	.	TRBJ1-5	CASSPGYNQPQHF	TGTGCCAGCAGCCCCGGGTACAATCAGCCCCAGCATTTT
.	TRBV6-5	.	TRBJ1-1	CASSPPQGSSTEAFF	TGTGCCAGCAGCCCTCCCCAGGGGTCCTCTACTGAAGCTTTCTTT
TRBD1	TRBV2	.	TRBJ1-6	CASPRTGGYNSPLHF	TGTGCCAGCCCCCGGACAGGGGGTTATAATTCCCCCCTCCACTTT
.	TRBV7-9	.	TRBJ2-5	CASSRGQGLTETQYF	TGTGCCAGCAGCAGGGGGCAGGGACTGACAGAGACCCAGTACTTC
.	TRBV10-1	.	TRBJ1-1	CASSYSMNTEAFF	TGCGCCAGCAGTTACTCTATGAACACTGAAGCTTTCTTT
TRBD1	TRBV29-1	.	TRBJ1-1	CSVDRGQGTEAFF	TGCAGCGTTGACAGGGGGCAAGGCACTGAAGCTTTCTTT
.	TRBV5-4	.	TRBJ2-7	CASSETGSYEQYF	TGTGCCAGCAGCGAAACAGGGTCCTACGAGCAGTACTTC
TRBD1	TRBV5-1	.	TRBJ1-1	CASATGGGETEAFF	TGCGCCAGCGCCACAGGGGGCGGTGAAACTGAAGCTTTCTTT
.	TRBV4-1	.	TRBJ2-7	CASQRSYEQYF	TGCGCCAGCCAGCGCAGTTACGAGCAGTACTTC
TRBD1	TRBV5-1	.	TRBJ2-7	CASSRTGTGAGEQYF	TGCGCCAGCAGCCGGACGGGGACAGGGGCGGGCGAGCAGTACTTC
TRBD1	TRBV18	once	TRBJ1-1	CASSRAEDRGPPFF	TGTGCCAGCTCACGGGCCGAGGACAGGGGGCCCCCTTTCTTT
.	TRBV6-5	.	TRBJ2-5	CASSPLGGGETQYF	TGTGCCAGCAGTCCACTAGGGGGTGGGGAGACCCAGTACTTC
TRBD1	TRBV19	once	TRBJ2-2	CASRPGVRGLGTGELFF	TGTGCCAGTCGGCCGGGGGTCAGGGGGCTAGGTACCGGGGAGCTGTTTTTT
TRBD1	TRBV29-1	.	TRBJ1-2	CSGRQGDYGYTF	TGCAGCGGGCGACAGGGTGACTATGGCTACACCTTC